The TCR beta chain described here comes from a study of shared clonotypes between healthy human individuals. Across the whole study: The donors, a couple of women and three men, were aged 18 to 49.

The protocol was immunoSEQ multiplex PCR, while the TCRdb copy is restricted to in-frame clones and leaves out a portion. The sample yields 450,000 to 650,000 clones, roughly 72% seen once. This sequence originates from a woman aged 40 to 50 in good health. Some clones in this sample may be carry-over from other donors' samples. Sequencing input: PBMCs.

The CDR3 spells CASSPRLAGGDEQYF. The DNA of the CDR3 is TGTGCCAGCTCACCACGGCTAGCGGGAGGAGACGAGCAGTACTTC. The chain links TRBV18 to TRBJ2-7; TRBD2 matches at 11 bases. The CDR3 is made up of 15 amino acids. The germline V gene has CDR1 KGHSH and CDR2 LQKENI. V was pared by 1 base and J by 5 bases, with 4 bases of the junction left unmatched.